This TCR beta chain came from a study of cytomegalovirus exposure and HLA in healthy donors. About the study: In a previous analysis, some 110 million unique TCR beta sequences were found from roughly 180 million T cells.

The length of the CDR3 is 13 residues. Trimming removed 4 bases at V and 5 bases at J, with 11 bases between. CDR1 is SEHNR, CDR2 FQNEAQ, per germline (reference sequence). The PCR made use of 60 Vbeta and 13 Jbeta primers. Clones were read by immunoSEQ multiplex PCR, and TCRdb kept only the in-frame ones, dropping some. The table shows 200,000 to 250,000 clones, with 82% occurring only once. About this clone: The antigen is not known.

Study results and caveats: A later analysis reportedly found fewer N-insertions in an Asian-associated ancestry cluster than the roughly 670-donor mean. Earlier results showed most TCR beta V segments being productive about 90% or about 30% of the time. Sequencing likely caused a cluster of highly shared sequence variants.

The sequenced material came from PBMCs. This receptor was taken from a woman in her thirties or forties in good health and CMV-seronegative. The chain combines TRBV7-9 with TRBJ1-1; the D is unclear. For the CDR3, the DNA is TGTGCCAGCAGCTACTCTCACGGGACTGAAGCTTTCTTT. Its translation is CASSYSHGTEAFF.